The clone carrying this TCR beta chain was recorded once. CDR3 size: 15 residues. With 5 bases removed from V and 2 bases from J, the gap between germline ends came to 15 bases. The germline gives CDR1 MDHEN, CDR2 SYDVKM. Primers: 60 Vbeta forward and 13 Jbeta reverse. Assay: immunoSEQ multiplex PCR; the TCRdb copy retains only in-frame clones and omits some. The table records about 180,000 clones, about four fifths of them present only once. This sample was included in a study of cytomegalovirus exposure and HLA in healthy donors. This TCR derives from a woman aged 50 to 65 in good health and CMV-seronegative. Sequenced: PBMCs. J is TRBJ1-2 and V is TRBV28; D may be TRBD1 (5 bases). The CDR3 nucleotides read TGTGCCAGCAGTACCCATGGGGGGACGAACTATGGCTACACCTTC. It encodes CASSTHGGTNYGYTF.